This TCR beta chain was profiled in a study of beta chain features in type 1 diabetes. Overall study results and limits: Moderately but significantly shorter TCRB CDR3s were found in Type 1 diabetes patients in all four CD4+ subsets.

Cell sorting via CD45RO/CCR7/CD25/CD127/CD95/CD27 was performed to obtain CD4+ naive, central memory, regulatory and stem cell-like memory cells. CDR3 length equals 14 residues. The germline V gene encodes CDR1 SQVTM and CDR2 ANQGSEA. TCRB transcripts that were expressed got sequenced, as all of the isolated RNA had been reverse transcribed. It was found that naive, central memory and regulatory T cell samples averaged around 3.5 million reads. Sequencing used immunoSEQ multiplex PCR; TCRdb keeps in-frame clones, though not all of them. This sample has about 240,000 clones, with about 15% found just once. There are a few counts of this clone. Antigen specificity is unknown.

Sequencing was done on a sample of naive CD4+ T cells from blood. The TCR was taken from a young man with type 1 diabetes. The chain is built from TRBV29-1 and TRBJ2-5, with D tentatively TRBD1 (6 bases). The DNA end is a closer match to TRBJ2-7, so the J assignment may be wrong. CDR3 bases: TGCAGCGTGGGGGCGCAGGGGACCTCCTACGAGCAGTACTTC. It is translated as CSVGAQGTSYEQYF.